This TCR beta chain was recovered during a study of T cells after yellow fever vaccination. Overall study results and limits: Post-booster repertoires again held most primary-vaccination clones (about 96% CD4, 80% to 90% CD8). The presence of abundant clonotypes contaminating from the bulk population was possible in FACS-sorted repertoires.

This clonotype was seen ten or more times. Antigen: not known. TCRdb reprocessed the 5' RACE reads with MiXCR, giving one entry per CDR3 protein. The sample holds a few hundred thousand distinct CDR3 sequences; roughly 4% are singletons and the top ten take around 20%. Germline V lookup: CDR1 SGHVS, CDR2 FQNEAQ. V gave up 6 bases and J gave up 0 bases, with 14 bases separating them. The CDR3 extends over 15 amino acids. The sequence derives from a man between 18 and 29 years old who received the YFV17D yellow fever vaccine. The input for sequencing was PBMCs, taken 15 days after the yellow fever booster vaccination. The rearrangement links TRBV7-8 to TRBJ1-1; D call uncertain. For the CDR3, the DNA is TGTGCCAGCAGGTCCTTTACACAGCTGAACACTGAAGCTTTCTTT. Translating it yields CASRSFTQLNTEAFF.